The T cell receptor beta chain described here comes from a study of T-cell reconstitution after alpha-beta-depleted transplantation in children. Concerning this clonotype itself: Its matching antigen is unknown.

Unique molecular identifiers were incorporated into the prepared TCRbeta library. TCRdb used MiXCR to reprocess the PCR reads, holding one entry per CDR3 protein. The sample consists of over 400,000 distinct CDR3 sequences, roughly 44% of them appearing once. General study findings and limits: At one year after transplant, newly produced T cells mostly accounted for T-cell counts and diversity. Certain patients had high TCRbeta diversity at day 60, and it came from recipient T cells and thymic progenitors that survived.

The length of the CDR3 is 14 residues. V lost 4 bases, J lost 7 bases, and 15 bases lay in between. Germline loops: CDR1 SGHDT, CDR2 YYEEEE. The V and J genes are TRBV5-6 and TRBJ1-5, with D perhaps matching TRBD1 (5 bases). The TCR comes from a girl between 2 and 10 years old with aplastic anemia, due to receive a stem cell transplant. The sequencing here drew on PBMCs, taken before TCRalphabeta/CD19-depleted stem cell transplant. DNA for the CDR3: TGTGCCAGCAGCCCTTCGACAGCGGGCCAGCCCCAGCATTTT. Translated, it gives CASSPSTAGQPQHF.